The 5 T cell receptor beta chains presented below share a single source sample, sequenced in a study of blood T cell repertoires in COVID-19 (dated by TCRdb to the early 2020s). Library prep was done by the immunoSEQ multiplex PCR assay. TCRdb holds this immuneACCESS table with in-frame rearrangements only. Some clones are missing; in checked studies, unresolved V genes explain under half, and the rest has no known cause. A total of some 150,000 clones appear in this sample, approximately 80% of them only once. 10% to 15% of the sample comes from the top ten. Sequences were obtained from peripheral blood. Source of these receptors: a man between 60 and 75 years old with active or convalescent COVID-19.

The chain employs TRBV24-1 and TRBJ2-2; 7 bases align to TRBD1. J gave up 0 bases and V 5 bases, and 5 bases lay outside the gene matches. CDR1 is KGHDR and CDR2 is SFDVKD in the germline V gene. The CDR3 covers 16 residues. The CDR3: CATSGPTGANTGELFF. DNA for the CDR3: TGTGCCACCAGTGGACCAACAGGGGCGAACACCGGGGAGCTGTTTTTT.

The genes are TRBV7-8 and TRBJ2-5; the D is unclear. CDR1 is SGHVS, CDR2 FQNEAQ, per germline. The CDR3 extends over 13 amino acids. V lost 3 bases to trimming and J lost 2 bases, with 7 bases between them. CDR3 nucleotides: TGTGCCAGCAGCTTCTACCAACAAGAGACCCAGTACTTC. Encoded protein: CASSFYQQETQYF.

The gene calls are TRBV7-2 and TRBJ1-5; TRBD1 agrees at 7 bases. V shed 1 base, J shed 7 bases, and the junction held 4 bases outside the gene matches. Germline CDR1 reads SGHTA; CDR2 reads FQGNSA. CDR3 size: 14 residues. CDR3 region: CASSLEPGGQPQHF. CDR3 nucleotide sequence: TGTGCCAGCAGCTTAGAGCCAGGGGGACAGCCCCAGCATTTT.

V gene TRBV19 combines with J gene TRBJ2-2, with 7 bases identical to TRBD1. Unmatched junction bases numbered 26, after V lost 8 bases and J lost 5 bases. Germline V gene data show CDR1 as LNHDA and CDR2 as SQIVND (reference sequence). The CDR3 is 20 amino acids. CDR3 coding DNA: TGTGCCAGTTGGGGCCAGTTCATGACCGGCCAGGGGGTAAATACCGGGGAGCTGTTTTTT. Residues: CASWGQFMTGQGVNTGELFF.

This clone was found many times. The V call is TRBV7-6, the J call TRBJ2-7; 11 bases line up with TRBD2. Germline-derived CDR1 and CDR2 are SGHVS and FNYEAQ. The CDR3 is 16 residues long. V gave up 4 bases and J gave up 3 bases; unmatched junction bases: 8. CDR3 nucleotide sequence: TGTGCCAGCAGCTCGGGACTAGCGGATACAAACTACGAGCAGTACTTC. Translating it yields CASSSGLADTNYEQYF.